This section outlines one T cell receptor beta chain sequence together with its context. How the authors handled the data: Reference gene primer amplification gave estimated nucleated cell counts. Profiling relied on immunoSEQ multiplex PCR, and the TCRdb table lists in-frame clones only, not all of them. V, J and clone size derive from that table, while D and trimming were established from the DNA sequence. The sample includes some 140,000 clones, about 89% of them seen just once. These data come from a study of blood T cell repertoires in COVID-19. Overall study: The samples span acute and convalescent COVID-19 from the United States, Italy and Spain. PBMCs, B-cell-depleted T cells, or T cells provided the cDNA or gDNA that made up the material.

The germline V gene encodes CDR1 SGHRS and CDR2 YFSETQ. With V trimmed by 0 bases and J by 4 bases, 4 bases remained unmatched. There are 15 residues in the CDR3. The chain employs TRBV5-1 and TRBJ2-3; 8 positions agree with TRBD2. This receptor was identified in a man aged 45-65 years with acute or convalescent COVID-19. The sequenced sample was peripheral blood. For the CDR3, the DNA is TGCGCCAGCAGCTTGGCGGGAGGGGTGGCAGATACGCAGTATTTT. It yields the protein CASSLAGGVADTQYF.